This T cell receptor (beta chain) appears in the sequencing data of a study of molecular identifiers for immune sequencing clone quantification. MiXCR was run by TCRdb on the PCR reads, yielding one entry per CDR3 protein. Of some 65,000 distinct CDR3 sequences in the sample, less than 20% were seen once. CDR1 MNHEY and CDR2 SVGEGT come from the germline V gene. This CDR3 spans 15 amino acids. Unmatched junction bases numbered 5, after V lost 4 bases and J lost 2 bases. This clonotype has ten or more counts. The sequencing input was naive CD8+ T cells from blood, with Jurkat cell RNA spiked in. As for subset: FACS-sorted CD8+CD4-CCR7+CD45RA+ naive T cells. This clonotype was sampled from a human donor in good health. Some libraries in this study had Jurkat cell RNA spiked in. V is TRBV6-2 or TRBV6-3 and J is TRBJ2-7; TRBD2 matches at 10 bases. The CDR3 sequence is CASSWEREGAYEQYF. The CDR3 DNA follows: TGTGCCAGCAGTTGGGAGCGGGAGGGTGCCTACGAGCAGTACTTC.